Below are 19 T cell receptor beta chains sequenced from a single sample in a study of blood T cell repertoires in COVID-19. TCRdb's table, derived via immunoSEQ multiplex PCR, lists solely in-frame clones and lacks some. The repertoire holds about 270,000 clones, with around 82% as singletons. Input material: peripheral blood. Source of these receptors: a woman aged 45-59 years who had recovered from COVID-19.

This chain joins TRBV5-4 and TRBJ2-3; 8 bases align to TRBD2. The CDR3 consists of 11 residues. V lost 4 bases, J lost 8 bases, and 0 bases stayed unmatched. Germline assignment: CDR1 SGHNT and CDR2 YYREEE (reference sequence). The CDR3 sequence is CASSREGTQYF. CDR3 nucleotide sequence: TGTGCCAGCAGCCGGGAGGGTACGCAGTATTTT.

This rearrangement joins TRBV4-1 to TRBJ1-6; a possible D gene is TRBD1 (5 bases). The CDR3 is made up of 15 amino acids. Trimming took off 5 bases at V and 9 bases at J, with 17 bases between the two ends. Germline CDR1 is MGHRA and CDR2 is YSYEKL. CDR3 region: CASSGTGGSSSPLHF. The CDR3 DNA follows: TGCGCCAGCAGCGGAACCGGGGGGTCAAGTTCACCCCTCCACTTT.

V gene TRBV19 combines with J gene TRBJ2-3; a possible D gene is TRBD1 (6 bases). Per germline, CDR1 LNHDA and CDR2 SQIVND (reference sequence). V dropped 3 bases and J dropped 0 bases, with 10 bases sitting between them. CDR3 size: 15 residues. DNA for the CDR3: TGTGCCAGTAGTATCGGACAGACTAGCACAGATACGCAGTATTTT. This encodes CASSIGQTSTDTQYF.

The V call is TRBV2, the J call TRBJ1-1; weak D call: TRBD1 (6 bases). V lost 2 bases to trimming and J lost 3 bases, with 10 bases between them. CDR3 length equals 14 residues. Germline loops: CDR1 SNHLY, CDR2 FYNNEI. The CDR3 here is CASSERGRDTEAFF. CDR3 in DNA: TGTGCCAGCAGTGAAAGGGGGAGGGACACTGAAGCTTTCTTT.

Notes on this clone: It may be a read error: a sequence one base away is much more abundant. The chain links TRBV6-5 to TRBJ1-2; 9 nucleotides match TRBD1. In germline, CDR1 is MNHEY, CDR2 SVGAGI. The ends lost 5 bases at V and 4 bases at J; junction bases unmatched: 2. This CDR3 is built from 13 residues. As DNA, the CDR3 is TGTGCCAGCAGTCTGACAGGGGGCTATGGCTACACCTTC. Protein sequence: CASSLTGGYGYTF.

There are a few counts of this clone. This chain uses TRBV6-2 or TRBV6-3 with TRBJ1-1; tentative D call: TRBD1 (6 bases). Trimming stripped 4 bases from V and 1 base from J, with 19 bases between. The CDR3 is 17 residues long. Germline CDR1 MNHEY, CDR2 SVGEGT. The CDR3 DNA is TGTGCCAGCAGTTTCCCCCCAGGGGCCACTTCGAACACTGAAGCTTTCTTT. It yields the protein CASSFPPGATSNTEAFF.

V is TRBV5-1 and J is TRBJ2-5; weak D call: TRBD1 (5 bases). Between the trimmed V and J ends, which lost 0 bases and 2 bases, there was a span of 11 bases. Looked up from germline, CDR1 is SGHRS and CDR2 is YFSETQ. The length of the CDR3 is 15 residues. CDR3 sequence: CASSLGAGRQETQYF. The DNA for the CDR3 is TGCGCCAGCAGCTTGGGGGCAGGGCGGCAAGAGACCCAGTACTTC.

The chain carries TRBV27 and TRBJ2-1; 7 nucleotides align to TRBD2. The V and J ends lost 7 bases and 4 bases, in that order; junction bases with no gene match: 13. The CDR3 totals 16 residues. The germline CDR1 and CDR2 sequences are MNHEY and SMNVEV (reference sequence). CDR3 loop: CASTPTTSVGYNEQFF. CDR3 nucleotide sequence: TGTGCCAGCACCCCAACAACTAGCGTTGGGTACAATGAGCAGTTCTTC.

The rearrangement joins TRBV5-1 to TRBJ1-2; 12 nucleotides agree with TRBD1. The V gene's germline CDR1 is SGHRS and CDR2 YFSETQ. This CDR3 is built from 16 residues. J gave up 7 bases and V 4 bases, and 11 bases lay outside the gene matches. In DNA, the CDR3 is TGCGCCAGCAGCGCCACTCCCGGGACAGGGGGCGTTGGCTACACCTTC. Its translation is CASSATPGTGGVGYTF.

The CDR3 sequence is CATSRDPGTGNGEQYF. The CDR3 DNA reads as TGTGCCACCAGCAGAGACCCCGGGACAGGGAATGGCGAGCAGTACTTC. The chain uses TRBV15 and TRBJ2-7; 9 bases fit TRBD1. The ends lost 0 bases at V and 6 bases at J; junction bases unmatched: 9. The CDR3 sequence is 16 residues long. Germline assignment: CDR1 LNHNV and CDR2 YYDKDF (reference sequence).

The chain links TRBV28 to TRBJ2-1; the D is unclear. Germline V gene lookup returns CDR1 MDHEN and CDR2 SYDVKM. V lost 11 bases and J 0 bases, leaving 14 bases between the germline ends. The CDR3 is made up of 14 amino acids. CDR3 sequence (DNA): TGTGCCGCCAAAGCAGCTAGCTCCTACAATGAGCAGTTCTTC. Translated: CAAKAASSYNEQFF.

The J gene is TRBJ1-1, the V gene TRBV30; 11 positions match TRBD1. V was pared by 5 bases and J by 5 bases, with 16 bases of the junction left unmatched. The germline CDR1 and CDR2 sequences are GTSNPN and SVGIG (reference sequence). This CDR3 region has 17 residues. CDR3 region: CAWLSRPGTGGLTEAFF. The CDR3 DNA is TGTGCCTGGTTGTCCAGACCGGGGACAGGGGGATTGACTGAAGCTTTCTTT.

Points on this clone: The DNA is omitted, as the CDR3 cannot be located on it reliably, and the CDR3 follows TCRdb's listing. The chain employs TRBV27 and TRBJ2-7; the DNA was not compared with TRBD1, the D call given in the table. In germline, CDR1 is MNHEY, CDR2 SMNVEV (reference sequence). Counting both end residues, the CDR3 totals 15 amino acids. The CDR3: CASSSSLGTGDEQYF.

The V and J genes are TRBV5-1 and TRBJ2-7, with 12 bases fitting TRBD2. There are 14 residues in the CDR3. Looked up from germline, CDR1 is SGHRS and CDR2 is YFSETQ. V was pared by 3 bases and J by 4 bases, with 2 bases of the junction left unmatched. The DNA for the CDR3 is TGCGCCAGCAGCTCGACTAGCGGGAGTTACGAGCAGTACTTC. Amino acids: CASSSTSGSYEQYF.

The V gene is TRBV9, the J gene TRBJ2-7; the D gene is possibly TRBD2 (5 bases). CDR1 is SGDLS, CDR2 YYNGEE, per germline. The CDR3 has 15 amino acids. The ends were cut back, 4 bases at V and 3 bases at J, with 17 bases in the middle. This CDR3 reads CASSPPLSAGYEQYF. The CDR3 DNA reads as TGTGCCAGCAGCCCCCCCCTTTCCGCGGGCTACGAGCAGTACTTC.

This clone showed up just once. The chain uses TRBV7-2 and TRBJ2-7, with 10 bases that match TRBD2. The V and J ends lost 0 bases and 4 bases, in that order; junction bases with no gene match: 3. The CDR3 sequence is 15 residues long. The germline CDR1 and CDR2 sequences are SGHTA and FQGNSA. In DNA, the CDR3 is TGTGCCAGCAGCTTAGCCGGGACTAGCGAATACGAGCAGTACTTC. This sequence encodes CASSLAGTSEYEQYF. The variable domain in full, completed from reference TRBV7-2 and TRBJ2-7, reads GAGVSQSPSNKVTEKGKDVELRCDPISGHTALYWYRQSLGQGLEFLIYFQGNSAPDKSGLPSDRFSAERTGGSVSTLTIQRTQQEDSAVYLCASSLAGTSEYEQYFGPGTRLTVT.

The chain combines TRBV16 with TRBJ1-2; D unresolved. Germline V CDR1 and CDR2: KGHSY, FQNENV. Trimming took 1 base from V and 6 from J, leaving 12 bases between them. This CDR3 contains 14 residues. The chain's CDR3 is CASSQLGRADGYTF. In DNA, the CDR3 is TGTGCCAGCAGCCAATTAGGCAGAGCGGATGGCTACACCTTC. Complete variable domain (other parts from reference TRBV16 and TRBJ1-2): GEEVAQTPKHLVRGEGQKAKLYCAPIKGHSYVFWYQQVLKNEFKFLISFQNENVFDETGMPKERFSAKCLPNSPCSLEIQATKLEDSAVYFCASSQLGRADGYTFGSGTRLTVV.

The chain couples TRBV28 to TRBJ2-7, with 8 bases lining up with TRBD1. This CDR3 is 15 amino acids long. Per the germline V gene, CDR1 is MDHEN and CDR2 is SYDVKM. V shed 6 bases and J 1 base; nucleotides not matched to a gene: 8. The CDR3 sequence: CASSVQGGSSYEQYF. In DNA, the CDR3 is TGTGCCAGCAGCGTACAGGGGGGCAGTTCCTACGAGCAGTACTTC.

The chain couples TRBV6-2 or TRBV6-3 to TRBJ2-3; 9 bases line up with TRBD1. CDR1 is MNHEY and CDR2 is SVGEGT in the germline V gene. The CDR3 sequence is 16 residues long. V dropped 5 bases and J dropped 4; count of bases not matched to a gene: 10. The CDR3 DNA follows: TGTGCCAGCAGTCTATTCCCGGGACAGGGACCAGATACGCAGTATTTT. It yields the protein CASSLFPGQGPDTQYF.